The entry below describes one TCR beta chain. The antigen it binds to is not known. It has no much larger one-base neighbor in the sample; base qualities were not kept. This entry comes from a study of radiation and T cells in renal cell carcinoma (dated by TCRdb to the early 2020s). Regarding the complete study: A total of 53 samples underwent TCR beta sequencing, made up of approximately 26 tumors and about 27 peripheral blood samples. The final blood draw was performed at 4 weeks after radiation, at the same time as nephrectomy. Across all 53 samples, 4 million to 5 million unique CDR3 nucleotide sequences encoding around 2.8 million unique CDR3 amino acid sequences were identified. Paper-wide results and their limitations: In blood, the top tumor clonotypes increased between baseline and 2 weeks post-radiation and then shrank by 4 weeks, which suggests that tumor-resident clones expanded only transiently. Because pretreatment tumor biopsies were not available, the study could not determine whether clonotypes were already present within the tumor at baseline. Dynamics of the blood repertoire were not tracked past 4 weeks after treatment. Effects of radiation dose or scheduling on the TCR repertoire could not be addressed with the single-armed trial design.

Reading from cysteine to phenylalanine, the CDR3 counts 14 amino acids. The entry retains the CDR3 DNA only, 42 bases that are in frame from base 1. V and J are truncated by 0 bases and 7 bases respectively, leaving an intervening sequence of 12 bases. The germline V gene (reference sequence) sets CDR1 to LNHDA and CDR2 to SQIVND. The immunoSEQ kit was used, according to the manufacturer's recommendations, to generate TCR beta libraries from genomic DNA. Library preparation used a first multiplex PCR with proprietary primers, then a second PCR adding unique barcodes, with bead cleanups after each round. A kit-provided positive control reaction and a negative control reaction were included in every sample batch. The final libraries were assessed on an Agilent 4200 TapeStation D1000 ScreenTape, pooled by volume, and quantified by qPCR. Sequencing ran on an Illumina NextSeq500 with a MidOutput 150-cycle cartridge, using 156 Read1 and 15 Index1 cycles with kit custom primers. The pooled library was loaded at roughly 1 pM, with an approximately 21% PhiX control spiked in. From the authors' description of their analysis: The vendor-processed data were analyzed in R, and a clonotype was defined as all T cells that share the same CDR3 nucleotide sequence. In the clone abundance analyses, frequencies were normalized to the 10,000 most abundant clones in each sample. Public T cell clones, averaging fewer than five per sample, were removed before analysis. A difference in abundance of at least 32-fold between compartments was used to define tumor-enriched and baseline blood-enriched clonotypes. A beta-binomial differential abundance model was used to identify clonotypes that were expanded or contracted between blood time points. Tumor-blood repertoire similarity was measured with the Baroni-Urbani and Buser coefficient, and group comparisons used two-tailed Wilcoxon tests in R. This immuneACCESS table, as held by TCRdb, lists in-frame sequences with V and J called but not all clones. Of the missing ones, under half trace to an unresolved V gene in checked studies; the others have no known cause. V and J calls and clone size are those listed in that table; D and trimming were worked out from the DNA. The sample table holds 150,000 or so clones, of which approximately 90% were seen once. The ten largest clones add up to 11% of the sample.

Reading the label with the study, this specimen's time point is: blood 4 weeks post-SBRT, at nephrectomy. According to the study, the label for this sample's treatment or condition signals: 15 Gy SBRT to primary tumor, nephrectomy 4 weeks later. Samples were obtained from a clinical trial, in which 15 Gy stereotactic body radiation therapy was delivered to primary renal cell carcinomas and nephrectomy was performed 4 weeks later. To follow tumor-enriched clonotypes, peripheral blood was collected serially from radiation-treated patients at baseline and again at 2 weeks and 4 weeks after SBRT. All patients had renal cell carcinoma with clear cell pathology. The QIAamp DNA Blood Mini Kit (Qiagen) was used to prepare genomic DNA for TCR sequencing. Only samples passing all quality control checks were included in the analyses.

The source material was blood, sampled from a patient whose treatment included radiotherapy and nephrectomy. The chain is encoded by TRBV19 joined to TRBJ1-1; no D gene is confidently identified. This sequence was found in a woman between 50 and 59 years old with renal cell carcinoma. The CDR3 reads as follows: CASSIDGEIGEAFF. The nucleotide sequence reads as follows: TGTGCCAGTAGTATAGATGGGGAAATTGGTGAAGCTTTCTTT.